The 21 T cell receptor beta chains below were found in one sample sequenced in a study of T cell repertoires in cytomegalovirus infection. TCRdb passed the reads through MiXCR, listing each CDR3 protein once. Among about half a million distinct CDR3 sequences listed, around 35% were seen once. Their antigens remain unidentified. This specimen was cultured PBMCs, taken from culture after CMV antigen stimulation. These TCRs come from a human donor in good health (CMV status not recorded). Some clones in this sample may be carry-over from other donors' samples.

Comment on this clonotype: A read error may produce the germline difference seen at one junction end. The J gene is TRBJ2-6, the V gene TRBV20-1; TRBD1 is a possible D gene (5 bases). The CDR3 totals 18 residues. Germline V gene data show CDR1 as DFQATT and CDR2 as SNEGSKA (reference sequence). The CDR3 nucleotides read TGCAGTGCTAGACCATCCGACAGAGACCCCTCTGGGGCCAACATCCTGACTTTC. As protein: CSARPSDRDPSGANILTF.

The chain joins TRBV20-1 to TRBJ2-7; 7 bases match TRBD2. Germline V CDR1 and CDR2: DFQATT, SNEGSKA (reference sequence). CDR3 size: 15 residues. The J segment lost 3 bases and the V segment lost 3 bases, leaving 11 bases of the junction unmatched. In DNA form, the CDR3 reads TGCAGTGCTAGCGGAGTGCGGGAGTACCGCTACGAGCAGTACTTC. It translates to CSASGVREYRYEQYF.

The chain uses TRBV7-9 and TRBJ2-5; TRBD1 agrees at 8 bases. The CDR3 sequence is 16 residues long. Germline V gives CDR1 SEHNR, CDR2 FQNEAQ (reference sequence). Germline trimming cut 5 bases from V and 4 bases from J; bases unmatched to any gene: 12. CDR3 coding DNA: TGTGCCAGCAGCCAAAAGCAGGGGGCTTTGAGAGAGACCCAGTACTTC. This sequence encodes CASSQKQGALRETQYF.

Many counts were recorded for this clonotype. The chain is built from TRBV7-8 and TRBJ2-5; tentatively, D is TRBD2 (5 bases). CDR1 and CDR2 (germline): SGHVS, FQNEAQ. V was trimmed by 1 base and J by 2 bases, leaving 11 bases between them. The CDR3 extends over 15 amino acids. CDR3 nucleotide sequence: TGTGCCAGCAGCTTAGGTCCCGGACTGCAAGAGACCCAGTACTTC. Its translation: CASSLGPGLQETQYF.

The V call is TRBV19, the J call TRBJ2-1, with TRBD1 matching 10 bases. CDR1 is LNHDA and CDR2 is SQIVND in the germline V gene (reference sequence). Trimming removed 5 bases from V and 2 bases from J; junction bases left unmatched: 6. This CDR3 region has 16 residues. The CDR3, as DNA: TGTGCCAGTAGTGCACCCGGGACAGGGGCCTACAATGAGCAGTTCTTC. It encodes CASSAPGTGAYNEQFF.

V is TRBV7-1 and J is TRBJ1-2, with a weak D call TRBD1 (6 bases). TRBV7-1 belongs to the ORF category, with a function that is uncertain. Between the trimmed V and J ends, which lost 5 bases and 0 bases, there was a span of 19 bases. This CDR3 contains 17 residues. The CDR3 here is CASSPPLRGESNYGYTF. CDR3 in DNA: TGTGCCAGCAGCCCACCCCTCAGGGGCGAATCTAACTATGGCTACACCTTC.

This clonotype came up many times. J is TRBJ2-2 and V is TRBV6-6; a weak D match, TRBD1 (6 bases). The CDR3 runs to 16 residues. V gave up 3 bases and J gave up 0 bases, with 11 bases separating them. Per the germline V gene, CDR1 is MNHNY and CDR2 is SVGAGI (reference sequence). The CDR3 is CASSYLQGANTGELFF. In nucleotides, the CDR3 is TGTGCCAGCAGTTATCTACAGGGAGCGAACACCGGGGAGCTGTTTTTT.

This clonotype has just one count. The J gene is TRBJ2-5, the V gene TRBV4-3; maybe TRBD1 (6 bases). The V end lost 4 bases, the J end lost 3 bases, and 21 bases lay between the germline ends. Germline V lookup: CDR1 LGHNA, CDR2 YSLEER. This CDR3 is built from 17 residues. The CDR3: CASSLRSFRDTEETQYF. CDR3 bases: TGCGCCAGCAGCCTACGAAGTTTCCGGGACACGGAAGAGACCCAGTACTTC.

The table lists this clonotype with a few counts. The chain is built from TRBV7-8 and TRBJ2-2, with D perhaps TRBD2 (6 bases). The CDR3 contains 14 residues. The V end was cut by 5 bases, the J end by 4 bases, with 11 bases between. Germline assignment: CDR1 SGHVS and CDR2 FQNEAQ. CDR3 sequence: CASSLGRITGELFF. For the CDR3, the DNA is TGTGCCAGCAGCCTCGGGAGAATCACCGGGGAGCTGTTTTTT. Full variable domain (rest looked up from reference TRBV7-8 and TRBJ2-2): GAGVSQSPRYKVAKRGQDVALRCDPISGHVSLFWYQQALGQGPEFLTYFQNEAQLDKSGLPSDRFFAERPEGSVSTLKIQRTQQEDSAVYLCASSLGRITGELFFGEGSRLTVL.

This rearrangement joins TRBV12-3 or TRBV12-4 to TRBJ1-4, with D possibly being TRBD1 (6 bases). V was clipped by 3 bases and J by 6 bases, with 8 bases between them. The CDR3 length is 13 residues. The CDR3 region is CASSLQGYEKLFF. The CDR3 DNA reads TGTGCCAGCAGTTTGCAGGGGTATGAAAAACTGTTTTTT.

This clonotype has only a few counts. The V call is TRBV7-2, the J call TRBJ2-4; 12 positions match TRBD1. The ends lost 2 bases at V and 9 bases at J; junction bases unmatched: 11. This CDR3 contains 17 residues. Germline V gene sequence: CDR1 SGHTA, CDR2 FQGNSA. As DNA, the CDR3 is TGTGCCAGCAGCTTAACCCCCTCCGGGACAGGGGGCACCATTCAGTACTTC. The encoded protein is CASSLTPSGTGGTIQYF.

This clonotype was observed at least ten times. The chain links TRBV7-9 to TRBJ1-4; the D gene is possibly TRBD1 (6 bases). Germline V gene lookup returns CDR1 SEHNR and CDR2 FQNEAQ (reference sequence). The CDR3 runs to 14 residues. V was clipped by 5 bases and J by 10 bases, with 17 bases between them. The CDR3 sequence is CASSPSPQGGKLFF. The CDR3 DNA is TGTGCCAGCAGCCCATCCCCACAGGGAGGAAAACTGTTTTTT.

Notes on this clonotype: This CDR3 fails to terminate in the conserved phenylalanine or tryptophan, so it likely reflects a read error. The chain is built from TRBV12-3 or TRBV12-4 and TRBJ2-1; no clear D gene. There are 13 residues in the CDR3. Trimming took 6 bases from V and 5 from J, leaving 11 bases between them. The CDR3 DNA reads TGTGCCAGCAGCTCACGAAGAAACAATGAGCAGTTCATC. Its protein product is CASSSRRNNEQFI.

V and J are TRBV6-8 and TRBJ2-1; possibly TRBD2 for D (5 bases). Germline V gene data show CDR1 as MNHGY and CDR2 as SAAAGT. The CDR3 consists of 13 residues. Trimming took off 6 bases at V and 5 bases at J, with 11 bases between the two ends. CDR3: CASREEAHNEQFF. The CDR3 bases are TGTGCCAGCAGAGAGGAGGCACACAATGAGCAGTTCTTC.

The J gene is TRBJ1-2, the V gene TRBV5-1; D call uncertain. This CDR3 spans 17 amino acids. Germline V gives CDR1 SGHRS, CDR2 YFSETQ. Between the trimmed V and J ends, which lost 4 bases and 4 bases, there was a span of 23 bases. Here the CDR3 reads CASSTRYRGGSGYGYTF. DNA of the CDR3: TGCGCCAGCAGCACGAGATACCGCGGTGGGTCGGGCTATGGCTACACCTTC.

The table lists this clonotype with a few counts. The V call is TRBV6-6, the J call TRBJ2-2; 10 nucleotides match TRBD1. This CDR3 is 15 amino acids long. The junction had 0 bases not matched to a gene; V was cut back by 2 bases and J by 3 bases. CDR1 and CDR2 from the germline V gene are MNHNY and SVGAGI (reference sequence). This CDR3 is CASSYDRGHTGELFF. The DNA of the CDR3 is TGTGCCAGCAGTTACGACAGGGGGCACACCGGGGAGCTGTTTTTT.

This clonotype turned up a few times. The V and J genes are TRBV11-1 and TRBJ2-7; 14 positions agree with TRBD2. CDR1 is SGHAT and CDR2 is FQDESV in the germline V gene (reference sequence). Trimming at V came to 5 bases and at J to 0 bases, leaving 6 bases not matched to a gene. This CDR3 has 17 amino acids. CDR3 sequence: CASSAGLAGGLSYEQYF. Written as DNA, the CDR3 is TGTGCCAGCAGCGCCGGACTAGCGGGAGGCCTCTCCTACGAGCAGTACTTC. The full variable domain, rest sourced from reference TRBV11-1 and TRBJ2-7, is EAEVAQSPRYKITEKSQAVAFWCDPISGHATLYWYRQILGQGPELLVQFQDESVVDDSQLPKDRFSAERLKGVDSTLKIQPAELGDSAMYLCASSAGLAGGLSYEQYFGPGTRLTVT.

This sequence joins TRBV7-9 and TRBJ2-5; 9 bases fit TRBD1. The J segment lost 5 bases and the V segment lost 6 bases, leaving 13 bases of the junction unmatched. This CDR3 contains 16 residues. The germline V gene has CDR1 SEHNR and CDR2 FQNEAQ (reference sequence). CDR3 sequence (DNA): TGTGCCAGCAGTCGCCACATGGACAGGGGAGGGGAGACCCAGTACTTC. Protein sequence: CASSRHMDRGGETQYF.

This clonotype came up a few times. The chain uses TRBV6-1 and TRBJ1-2; unclear D gene. CDR1 MNHNS and CDR2 SASEGT come from the germline V gene. The CDR3 length is 16 residues. The V end lost 0 bases, the J end lost 0 bases, and 11 bases lay between the germline ends. The CDR3 is CASSEAGIVTNYGYTF. DNA for the CDR3: TGTGCCAGCAGTGAAGCAGGGATAGTTACTAACTATGGCTACACCTTC.

This clonotype was seen more than once but under ten times. The chain links TRBV19 to TRBJ2-1, with D possibly TRBD2 on 6 matching bases. V shed 7 bases and J shed 1 base, with 17 bases lying between them. Germline loops: CDR1 LNHDA, CDR2 SQIVND (reference sequence). CDR3 size: 16 residues. The CDR3 coding sequence is TGTGCCAGTAACGGGGACTGGCCCCATTCCTACAATGAGCAGTTCTTC. This translates into CASNGDWPHSYNEQFF. Full variable domain (remainder filled in from reference TRBV19 and TRBJ2-1): DGGITQSPKYLFRKEGQNVTLSCEQNLNHDAMYWYRQDPGQGLRLIYYSQIVNDFQKGDIAEGYSVSREKKESFPLTVTSAQKNPTAFYLCASNGDWPHSYNEQFFGPGTRLTVL.

This clonotype was seen more than once but under ten times. V and J are TRBV12-3 or TRBV12-4 and TRBJ1-1, with D perhaps TRBD1 (5 bases). The CDR3 covers 13 residues. Trimming removed 4 bases from V and 7 bases from J, with 13 bases in between. In DNA, the CDR3 is TGTGCCAGCAGTTCGGGGCCGGGGGTTGAAGCTTTCTTT. It encodes CASSSGPGVEAFF.